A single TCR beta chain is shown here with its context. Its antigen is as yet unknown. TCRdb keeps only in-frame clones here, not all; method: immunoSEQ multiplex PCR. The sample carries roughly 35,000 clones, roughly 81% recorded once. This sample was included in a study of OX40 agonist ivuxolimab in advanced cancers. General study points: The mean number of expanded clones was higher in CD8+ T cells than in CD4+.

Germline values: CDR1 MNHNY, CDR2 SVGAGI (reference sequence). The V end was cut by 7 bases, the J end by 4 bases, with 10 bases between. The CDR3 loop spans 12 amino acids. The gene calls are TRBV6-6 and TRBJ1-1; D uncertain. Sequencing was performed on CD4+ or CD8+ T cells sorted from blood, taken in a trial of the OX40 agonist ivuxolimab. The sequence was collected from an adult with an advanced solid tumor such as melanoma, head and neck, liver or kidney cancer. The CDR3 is CASTIAGTEAFF. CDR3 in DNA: TGTGCCAGCACTATTGCAGGCACTGAAGCTTTCTTT.